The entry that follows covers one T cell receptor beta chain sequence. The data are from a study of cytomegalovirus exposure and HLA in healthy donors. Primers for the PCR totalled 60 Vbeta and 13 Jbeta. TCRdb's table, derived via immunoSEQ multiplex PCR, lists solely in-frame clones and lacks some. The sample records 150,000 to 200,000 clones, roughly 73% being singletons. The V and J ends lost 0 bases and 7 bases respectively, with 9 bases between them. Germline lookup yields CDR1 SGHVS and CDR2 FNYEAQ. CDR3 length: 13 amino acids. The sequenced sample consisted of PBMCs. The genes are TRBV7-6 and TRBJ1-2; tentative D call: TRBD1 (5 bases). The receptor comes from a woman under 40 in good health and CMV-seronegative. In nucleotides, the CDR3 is TGTGCCAGCAGCTTAGCGAGGAGGGGTGGCTACACCTTC. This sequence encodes CASSLARRGGYTF.